Listed here are 29 T cell receptor beta chains from one sample, sequenced in a study of blood T cells in healthy people across ages. Primed by a sample-barcoded 5' primer and a J-beta primer mix, a second PCR proceeded for about 7 to 12 cycles. TCRdb redid the calling of the 5' RACE reads with MiXCR, one entry per CDR3 protein. Seen here are roughly 2 million distinct CDR3 sequences, roughly 52% observed once, and the top ten hold approximately 2.1%. Sequenced material: blood. These receptors all come from a woman aged 40 to 49 in good health.

V gene TRBV7-2 combines with J gene TRBJ1-6; 9 bases map to TRBD1. Germline assignment: CDR1 SGHTA and CDR2 FQGNSA. Trimming cost V 4 bases and J 9 bases; bases outside gene matches: 4. The CDR3 covers 14 residues. CDR3 nucleotide sequence: TGTGCCAGCAGCTCGGGACAGGGAGGTTCACCCCTCCACTTT. Translated: CASSSGQGGSPLHF.

The chain combines TRBV12-3 or TRBV12-4 with TRBJ2-1; D is uncertain. This CDR3 has 13 residues. The germline V and J ends were trimmed by 7 bases and 5 bases, with 12 bases remaining between them. The CDR3 loop reads CASTKTANNEQFF. The CDR3 nucleotides are TGTGCCAGCACCAAGACTGCTAACAATGAGCAGTTCTTC.

The rearrangement links TRBV14 to TRBJ2-7; 7 bases align to TRBD1. CDR1 and CDR2 from the germline V gene are SGHDN and FVKESK. CDR3 length: 13 residues. V dropped 4 bases and J dropped 6; count of bases not matched to a gene: 6. Written as DNA, the CDR3 is TGTGCCAGCAGCCTCGGACAGGTTTCCGAGCAGTACTTC. This sequence encodes CASSLGQVSEQYF.

This clonotype was observed a few times. This chain connects TRBV5-5 to TRBJ1-2, with TRBD1 matching 8 bases. The V gene end was trimmed by 0 bases and the J gene end by 2 bases; junction bases not matched to a gene: 12. The germline CDR1 and CDR2 sequences are SGHKS and YYEKEE (reference sequence). The CDR3 totals 18 residues. The CDR3 sequence: CASSLAWTGTNANYGYTF. In DNA form, the CDR3 reads TGTGCCAGCAGCTTGGCGTGGACAGGGACGAACGCCAACTATGGCTACACCTTC.

On this clonotype: A junction boundary mismatches the germline segment, possibly from a read error. The chain combines TRBV6-4 with TRBJ2-1, with 7 bases fitting TRBD1. The germline V gene encodes CDR1 MRHNA and CDR2 SNTAGT. The CDR3 has 13 residues. The CDR3, as DNA: TGTGCCGGCAGTAGGGACAGACAGGATGAGCAGTTCTTC. Protein product: CAGSRDRQDEQFF.

The chain joins TRBV7-9 to TRBJ2-5, with 7 bases matching TRBD1. The CDR3 length is 15 residues. Germline lookup yields CDR1 SEHNR and CDR2 FQNEAQ (reference sequence). J lost 5 bases, V lost 5 bases, and 11 bases had no gene match. The CDR3 sequence: CASSTTTGDGETQYF. For the CDR3, the DNA is TGTGCCAGCAGCACGACCACAGGGGACGGGGAGACCCAGTACTTC.

The rearrangement joins TRBV6-1 to TRBJ2-3; possibly TRBD2 for D (5 bases). CDR1 is MNHNS and CDR2 is SASEGT in the germline V gene. The V end was cut by 7 bases, the J end by 0 bases, with 14 bases between. The CDR3 has 15 residues. CDR3 sequence (DNA): TGTGCCAGCATAGGTACGGGGTATAGCACAGATACGCAGTATTTT. Translated: CASIGTGYSTDTQYF.

This clonotype occurred a few times. The chain couples TRBV6-5 to TRBJ2-3; a weak D match, TRBD2 (5 bases). Germline V lookup: CDR1 MNHEY, CDR2 SVGAGI. The CDR3 extends over 14 amino acids. Trimming stripped 2 bases from V and 2 bases from J, with 8 bases between. The CDR3 DNA is TGTGCCAGCAGTTACCGGACTCACACAGATACGCAGTATTTT. Protein product: CASSYRTHTDTQYF.

Only a few counts were recorded for this clonotype. J is TRBJ2-1 and V is TRBV21-1. TRBV21-1 is designated a pseudogene. CDR3 length: 16 residues. In nucleotides, the CDR3 is TGTGCCAGCAGCGACGGGGTGACGAGCTCCTACAATGAGCAGTTCTTC. Its protein is CASSDGVTSSYNEQFF.

This chain uses TRBV20-1 with TRBJ2-4; D might be TRBD1 (7 bases). Near its end, the DNA agrees better with TRBJ2-7, so the J call may be wrong. Germline assignment: CDR1 DFQATT and CDR2 SNEGSKA (reference sequence). This CDR3 is 13 amino acids long. Here the CDR3 reads CSAAGQTDYEQYF. The CDR3 DNA reads as TGCAGTGCGGCGGGACAGACTGACTACGAGCAGTACTTC.

This clonotype was observed a few times. This rearrangement joins TRBV27 to TRBJ2-1, with a possible D match to TRBD2 (5 bases). The V and J ends lost 0 bases and 7 bases respectively, with 13 bases between them. Germline V CDR1 and CDR2: MNHEY, SMNVEV (reference sequence). This CDR3 contains 15 residues. The CDR3 coding sequence is TGTGCCAGCAGTTTATCACGGGGATCGAGAAATGAGCAGTTCTTC. Protein product: CASSLSRGSRNEQFF.

The rearrangement joins TRBV7-2 to TRBJ1-6; no definite D call. V lost 5 bases to trimming and J lost 7 bases, with 12 bases between them. The CDR3 covers 14 residues. Germline V gene lookup returns CDR1 SGHTA and CDR2 FQGNSA. The DNA for the CDR3 is TGTGCCAGCAGCCCTTGGTCGACGAATTCACCCCTCCACTTT. Its translation: CASSPWSTNSPLHF.

The chain employs TRBV4-1 and TRBJ2-1; D is undetermined. The J call could be wrong; TRBJ2-7 is a better fit for the DNA end. Germline-derived CDR1 and CDR2 are MGHRA and YSYEKL. The CDR3 totals 17 residues. The CDR3 protein is CASSQIPGQSSYNEQYF. The CDR3 DNA reads as TGCGCCAGCAGCCAAATTCCGGGCCAGAGCTCCTACAATGAGCAGTACTTC.

This clonotype has at least ten counts. V is TRBV7-2 and J is TRBJ2-3; the D gene is possibly TRBD1 (6 bases). This CDR3 contains 14 residues. Between the trimmed V and J ends, which lost 5 bases and 1 base, there was a span of 10 bases. The V gene's germline CDR1 is SGHTA and CDR2 FQGNSA. Written as DNA, the CDR3 is TGTGCCAGCAGCACGAGGACAGGCACAGATACGCAGTATTTT. As protein: CASSTRTGTDTQYF.

The chain couples TRBV11-1 to TRBJ2-3; 11 positions match TRBD1. CDR1 SGHAT and CDR2 FQDESV come from the germline V gene (reference sequence). J was trimmed by 3 bases and V by 0 bases; bases with no gene match: 2. This CDR3 has 16 amino acids. CDR3 nucleotides: TGTGCCAGCAGCTTAGCGGACAGGGGGCCGACAGATACGCAGTATTTT. Translating it yields CASSLADRGPTDTQYF.

The chain has TRBV20-1 and TRBJ2-5; 12 bases align to TRBD1. The CDR3 spans 15 residues. J lost 11 bases, V lost 0 bases, and 10 bases had no gene match. Per germline, CDR1 DFQATT and CDR2 SNEGSKA (reference sequence). CDR3 sequence (DNA): TGCAGTGCTAGAGATTGGGGGACAGGGGGCGCGGAGCAGTACTTC. Translating gives CSARDWGTGGAEQYF.

Concerning this clonotype itself: An end of the junction does not agree with germline; a read error may underlie this. The chain is built from TRBV20-1 and TRBJ1-2; tentative D call: TRBD1 (5 bases). CDR1 and CDR2 from the germline V gene are DFQATT and SNEGSKA (reference sequence). There are 14 residues in the CDR3. This CDR3 reads CSASDVNRKGGHTF. In DNA, the CDR3 is TGCAGTGCCAGCGACGTAAACAGGAAAGGTGGCCACACCTTC.

The rearrangement joins TRBV5-8 to TRBJ2-3; weak D call: TRBD2 (6 bases). Germline V CDR1 and CDR2: SGHTS, YDEGEE. The CDR3 spans 15 residues. Trimming cost V 4 bases and J 3 bases, with 15 bases left between them. CDR3 DNA: TGTGCCAGCAGCCAACTAGCAGTGGGGACAGATACGCAGTATTTT. Protein product: CASSQLAVGTDTQYF.

The chain couples TRBV5-1 to TRBJ2-7; tentatively, D is TRBD2 (5 bases). The CDR3 length is 13 residues. Germline V gene data show CDR1 as SGHRS and CDR2 as YFSETQ. Trimming took off 7 bases at V and 2 bases at J, with 13 bases between the two ends. The CDR3 DNA follows: TGCGCCAGCCGCATCCTGGGAGCCTACGAGCAGTACTTC. Amino acids: CASRILGAYEQYF.

This clonotype was detected only a few times. The rearrangement uses TRBV7-2 and TRBJ2-1; D remains unclear. CDR3 length equals 13 residues. CDR1 and CDR2 (germline): SGHTA, FQGNSA. Between the trimmed V and J ends, which lost 5 bases and 13 bases, there was a span of 18 bases. CDR3 in amino acids: CASSVEVALKQFF. The DNA of the CDR3 is TGTGCCAGCAGCGTAGAGGTAGCACTGAAACAGTTCTTC. The full variable domain, rest sourced from reference TRBV7-2 and TRBJ2-1, is GAGVSQSPSNKVTEKGKDVELRCDPISGHTALYWYRQSLGQGLEFLIYFQGNSAPDKSGLPSDRFSAERTGGSVSTLTIQRTQQEDSAVYLCASSVEVALKQFFGPGTRLTVL.

This clonotype was counted between two and nine times. J is TRBJ2-4 and V is TRBV20-1; TRBD1 might be the D (5 bases). There are 15 residues in the CDR3. V lost 6 bases, J lost 0 bases, and 15 bases lay in between. The germline CDR1 and CDR2 sequences are DFQATT and SNEGSKA (reference sequence). CDR3 in amino acids: CSAPDSVLAKNIQYF. DNA of the CDR3: TGCAGTGCCCCAGACAGTGTCTTAGCCAAAAACATTCAGTACTTC.

The chain has TRBV4-1 and TRBJ2-4; 10 positions agree with TRBD2. The CDR3 has 17 residues. CDR1 and CDR2 from the germline V gene are MGHRA and YSYEKL. After removal of 4 bases from V and 2 bases from J, the junction contained 8 bases not matched to a gene. CDR3 protein: CASSRASGGVTKNIQYF. The CDR3 coding sequence is TGCGCCAGCAGCCGCGCTAGCGGGGGCGTGACCAAAAACATTCAGTACTTC.

In its sample, this clonotype was seen a few times. The chain recombines TRBV6-2 or TRBV6-3 with TRBJ2-5; 7 bases line up with TRBD1. CDR1 MNHEY and CDR2 SVGEGT come from the germline V gene. This CDR3 is 15 amino acids long. The ends lost 5 bases at V and 5 bases at J; junction bases unmatched: 11. The CDR3 bases are TGTGCCAGCAGTAAGACAGGGATTGAGGATGAGACCCAGTACTTC. Protein sequence: CASSKTGIEDETQYF.

The chain carries TRBV7-9 and TRBJ1-1; no definite D call. CDR1 and CDR2 (germline): SEHNR, FQNEAQ (reference sequence). The CDR3 extends over 12 amino acids. V shed 7 bases and J shed 5 bases, with 11 bases lying between them. DNA of the CDR3: TGTGCCAGCACGTCAGTTGGGACTGAAGCTTTCTTT. Protein sequence: CASTSVGTEAFF.

This clonotype was seen more than once but under ten times. V usage is TRBV7-2 and J usage is TRBJ2-5, with D possibly TRBD2 on 5 matching bases. Per the germline V gene, CDR1 is SGHTA and CDR2 is FQGNSA. The V end lost 1 base, the J end lost 5 bases, and 8 bases lay between the germline ends. This CDR3 spans 13 amino acids. CDR3 loop: CASSLDQRETQYF. The CDR3 DNA is TGTGCCAGCAGCTTAGACCAGCGGGAGACCCAGTACTTC.

As concerns this clonotype: The germline gene is not matched at one end of the junction; a read error may be the cause. The chain has TRBV7-7 and TRBJ2-1, with 12 bases identical to TRBD2. Germline CDR1 SSHAT, CDR2 FNYEAQ (reference sequence). This CDR3 comprises 17 residues. The CDR3 nucleotides are TGTGCTAGCAGCGCTCTACTAGCGGGGGGAATCCCCAATGAGCAGTTCTTC. This gives the protein CASSALLAGGIPNEQFF. The entire variable domain, with the rest obtained from reference TRBV7-7 and TRBJ2-1, is as follows: GAGVSQSPRYKVTKRGQDVTLRCDPISSHATLYWYQQALGQGPEFLTYFNYEAQPDKSGLPSDRFSAERPEGSISTLTIQRTEQRDSAMYRCASSALLAGGIPNEQFFGPGTRLTVL.

This chain connects TRBV4-1 to TRBJ1-2; D is unclear. CDR1 MGHRA and CDR2 YSYEKL come from the germline V gene. V was trimmed by 3 bases and J by 2 bases, leaving 16 bases between them. This CDR3 region has 16 residues. CDR3 nucleotides: TGCGCCAGCAGCCAGGTCCTTCAGAGGGAAAACTATGGCTACACCTTC. Translated, it gives CASSQVLQRENYGYTF.

CDR3 sequence (DNA): TGTGCCAGCAGCCTATGGTCAGAAGAGACCCAGTACTTC. Translating gives CASSLWSEETQYF. The V and J genes are TRBV6-1 and TRBJ2-7, with D unclear. The assigned J gene may be wrong: the sequence end matches TRBJ2-5 better. Per the germline V gene, CDR1 is MNHNS and CDR2 is SASEGT. There are 13 residues in the CDR3.

This chain uses TRBV20-1 with TRBJ1-6; 9 bases are a match to TRBD1. Per the germline V gene, CDR1 is DFQATT and CDR2 is SNEGSKA (reference sequence). The CDR3 runs to 18 residues. With V trimmed by 0 bases and J by 4 bases, 10 bases remained unmatched. CDR3 in amino acids: CSARDEQGATSYNSPLHF. The CDR3 DNA reads TGCAGTGCTAGAGATGAACAGGGGGCGACTTCGTATAATTCACCCCTCCACTTT.